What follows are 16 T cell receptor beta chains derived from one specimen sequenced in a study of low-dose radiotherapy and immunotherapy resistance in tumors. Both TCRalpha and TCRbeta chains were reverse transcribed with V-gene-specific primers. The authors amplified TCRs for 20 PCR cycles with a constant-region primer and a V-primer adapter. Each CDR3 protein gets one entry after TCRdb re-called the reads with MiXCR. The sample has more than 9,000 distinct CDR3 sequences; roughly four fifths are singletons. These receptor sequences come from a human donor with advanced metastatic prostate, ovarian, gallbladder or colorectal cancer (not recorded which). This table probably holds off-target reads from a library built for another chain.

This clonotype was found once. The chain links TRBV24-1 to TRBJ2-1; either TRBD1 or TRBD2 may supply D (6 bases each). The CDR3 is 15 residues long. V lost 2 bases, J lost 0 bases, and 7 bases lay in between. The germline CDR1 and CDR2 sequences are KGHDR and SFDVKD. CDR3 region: CATSDSGASYNEQFF. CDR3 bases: TGTGCCACCAGTGATTCGGGGGCCTCCTACAATGAGCAGTTCTTC.

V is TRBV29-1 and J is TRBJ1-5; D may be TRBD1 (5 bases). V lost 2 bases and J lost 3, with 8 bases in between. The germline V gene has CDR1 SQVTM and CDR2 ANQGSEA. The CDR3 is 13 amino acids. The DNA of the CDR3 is TGCAGCGTTGAACAGGGCCCCAATCAGCCCCAGCATTTT. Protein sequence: CSVEQGPNQPQHF.

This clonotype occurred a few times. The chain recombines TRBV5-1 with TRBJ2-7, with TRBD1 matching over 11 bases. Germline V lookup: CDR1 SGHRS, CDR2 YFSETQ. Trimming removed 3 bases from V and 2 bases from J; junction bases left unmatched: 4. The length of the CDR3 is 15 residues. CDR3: CASSWGQGGTYEQYF. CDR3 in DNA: TGCGCCAGCAGCTGGGGACAGGGGGGTACCTACGAGCAGTACTTC.

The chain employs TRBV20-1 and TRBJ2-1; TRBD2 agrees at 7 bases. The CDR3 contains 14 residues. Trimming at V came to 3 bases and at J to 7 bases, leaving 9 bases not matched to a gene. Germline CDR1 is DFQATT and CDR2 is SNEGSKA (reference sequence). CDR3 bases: TGCAGTGCTAGGAGCGGGGCCCCTGTGAATGAGCAGTTCTTC. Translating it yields CSARSGAPVNEQFF.

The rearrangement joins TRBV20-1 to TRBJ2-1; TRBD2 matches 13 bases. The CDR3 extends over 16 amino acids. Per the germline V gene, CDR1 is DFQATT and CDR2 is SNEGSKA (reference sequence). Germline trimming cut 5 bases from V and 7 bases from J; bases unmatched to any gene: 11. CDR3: CSAPGLAGASWNEQFF. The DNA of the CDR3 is TGCAGTGCTCCTGGACTAGCGGGAGCTTCGTGGAATGAGCAGTTCTTC.

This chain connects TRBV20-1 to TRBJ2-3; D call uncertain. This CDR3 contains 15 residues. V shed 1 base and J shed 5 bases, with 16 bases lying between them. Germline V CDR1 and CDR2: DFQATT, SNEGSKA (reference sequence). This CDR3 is CSARAFLAPGDTQYF. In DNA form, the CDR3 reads TGCAGTGCTAGAGCATTTTTGGCCCCAGGAGATACGCAGTATTTT.

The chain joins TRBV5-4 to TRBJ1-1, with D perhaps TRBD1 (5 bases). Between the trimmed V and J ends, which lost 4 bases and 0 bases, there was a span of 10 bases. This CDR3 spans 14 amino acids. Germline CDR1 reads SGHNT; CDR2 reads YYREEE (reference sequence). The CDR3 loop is CASSLEGLNTEAFF. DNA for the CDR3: TGTGCCAGCAGCCTGGAGGGGTTGAACACTGAAGCTTTCTTT.

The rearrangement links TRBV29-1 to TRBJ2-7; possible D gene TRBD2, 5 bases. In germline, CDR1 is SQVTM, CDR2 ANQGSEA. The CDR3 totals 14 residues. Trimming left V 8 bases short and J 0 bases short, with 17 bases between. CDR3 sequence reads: CSFRASPFSYEQYF. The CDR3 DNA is TGCAGCTTCCGGGCTAGCCCCTTCTCCTACGAGCAGTACTTC.

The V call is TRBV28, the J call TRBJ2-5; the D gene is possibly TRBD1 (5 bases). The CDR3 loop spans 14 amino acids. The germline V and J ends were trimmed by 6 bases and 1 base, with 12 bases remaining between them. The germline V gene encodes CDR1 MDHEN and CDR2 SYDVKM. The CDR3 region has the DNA TGTGCCAGCAGACGCGACAGCGTCCAAGAGACCCAGTACTTC. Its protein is CASRRDSVQETQYF.

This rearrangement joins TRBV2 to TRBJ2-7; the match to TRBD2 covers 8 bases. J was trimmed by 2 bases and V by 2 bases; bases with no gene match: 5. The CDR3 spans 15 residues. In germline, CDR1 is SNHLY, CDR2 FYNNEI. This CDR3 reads CASSELEREPYEQYF. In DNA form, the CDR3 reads TGTGCCAGCAGTGAACTTGAGCGGGAGCCCTACGAGCAGTACTTC.

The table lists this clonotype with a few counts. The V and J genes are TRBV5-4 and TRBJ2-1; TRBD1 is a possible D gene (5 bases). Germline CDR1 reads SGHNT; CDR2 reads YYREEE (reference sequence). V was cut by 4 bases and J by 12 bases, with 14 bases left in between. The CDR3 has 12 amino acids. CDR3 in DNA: TGTGCCAGCAGCGGCGATCAGGGTAGGCAGTTCTTC. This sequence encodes CASSGDQGRQFF. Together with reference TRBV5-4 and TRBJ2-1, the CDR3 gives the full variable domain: ETGVTQSPTHLIKTRGQQVTLRCSSQSGHNTVSWYQQALGQGPQFIFQYYREEENGRGNFPPRFSGLQFPNYSSELNVNALELDDSALYLCASSGDQGRQFFGPGTRLTVL.

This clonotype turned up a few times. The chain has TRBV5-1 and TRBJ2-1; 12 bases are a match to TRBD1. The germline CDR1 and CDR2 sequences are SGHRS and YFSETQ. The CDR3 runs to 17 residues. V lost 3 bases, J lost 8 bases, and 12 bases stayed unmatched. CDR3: CASSSSPGQGARDEQFF. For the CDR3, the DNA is TGCGCCAGCAGCTCTTCTCCGGGACAGGGGGCCAGGGATGAGCAGTTCTTC. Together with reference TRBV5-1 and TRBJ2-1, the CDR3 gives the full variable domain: KAGVTQTPRYLIKTRGQQVTLSCSPISGHRSVSWYQQTPGQGLQFLFEYFSETQRNKGNFPGRFSGRQFSNSRSEMNVSTLELGDSALYLCASSSSPGQGARDEQFFGPGTRLTVL.

CDR3 sequence (DNA): TGCGCCAGCAGCCAAGAAGATAGGGGAATGGCGCCCACCTTC. Encoded protein: CASSQEDRGMAPTF. V gene TRBV4-1 combines with J gene TRBJ1-2, with TRBD1 as a possible D gene (5 bases). Germline V CDR1 and CDR2: MGHRA, YSYEKL. Trimming took off 0 bases at V and 13 bases at J, with 18 bases between the two ends. The CDR3 contains 14 residues.

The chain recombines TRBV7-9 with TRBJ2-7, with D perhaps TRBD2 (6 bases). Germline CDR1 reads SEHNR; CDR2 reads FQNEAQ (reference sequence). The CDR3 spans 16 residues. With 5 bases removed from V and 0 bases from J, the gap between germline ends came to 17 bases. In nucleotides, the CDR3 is TGTGCCAGCAGCCCATTCGGGGCGGGATCCTCCTACGAGCAGTACTTC. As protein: CASSPFGAGSSYEQYF.

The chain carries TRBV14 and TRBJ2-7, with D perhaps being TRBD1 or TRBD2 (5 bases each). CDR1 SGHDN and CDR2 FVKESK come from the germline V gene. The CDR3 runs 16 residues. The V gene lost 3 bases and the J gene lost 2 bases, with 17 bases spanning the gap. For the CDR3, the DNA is TGTGCCAGCAGCCAGGACCGGGACCCACGGGCCTACGAGCAGTACTTC. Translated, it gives CASSQDRDPRAYEQYF.

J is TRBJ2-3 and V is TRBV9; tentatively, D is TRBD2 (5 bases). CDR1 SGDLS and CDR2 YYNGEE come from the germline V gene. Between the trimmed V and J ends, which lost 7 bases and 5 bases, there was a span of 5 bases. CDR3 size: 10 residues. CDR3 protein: CASGRDTQYF. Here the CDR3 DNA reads TGTGCCAGCGGGAGAGATACGCAGTATTTT.